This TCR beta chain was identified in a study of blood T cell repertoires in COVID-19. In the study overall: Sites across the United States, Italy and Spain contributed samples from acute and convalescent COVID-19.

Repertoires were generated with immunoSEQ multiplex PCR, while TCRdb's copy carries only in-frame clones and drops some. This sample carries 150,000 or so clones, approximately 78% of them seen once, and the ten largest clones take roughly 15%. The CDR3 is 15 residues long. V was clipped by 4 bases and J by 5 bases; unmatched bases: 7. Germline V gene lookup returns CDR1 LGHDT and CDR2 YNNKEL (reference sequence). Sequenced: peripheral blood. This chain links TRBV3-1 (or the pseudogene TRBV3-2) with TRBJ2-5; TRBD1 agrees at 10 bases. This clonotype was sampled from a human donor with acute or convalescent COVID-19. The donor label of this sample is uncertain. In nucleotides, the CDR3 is TGTGCCAGCAGCCCCGACAGGGGGCGTTGGGAGACCCAGTACTTC. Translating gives CASSPDRGRWETQYF.